Listed below are T cell receptor beta chains from one sample, sequenced in a study of identical twins. Each CDR3 protein gets one entry after TCRdb re-called the 5' RACE reads with MiXCR. The sample shows 350,000 or so distinct CDR3 sequences, approximately 8.8% of them seen only once. The sample consisted of naive T cells sorted from blood. Receptors originate from a woman in her fifties or sixties in good health. Both conserved end residues are part of each CDR3. Each record gives: CDR3 protein, CDR3 DNA, D gene, J gene, CDR3 length, V gene, clone size. The D gene is left open where the match is weak. The size entry is marked missing in some rows and otherwise reads once, few, many or a size class.

CDR3: CASSQVGGTEQYF
DNA: TGTGCCAGCAGCCAAGTCGGGGGAACCGAGCAGTACTTC
D: -
J: TRBJ2-7
length: 13
V: TRBV4-2
size: many

CDR3: CAITTSGTSTDTQYF
DNA: TGTGCCATCACGACTAGCGGGACTAGCACAGATACGCAGTATTTT
D: TRBD2
J: TRBJ2-3
length: 15
V: TRBV10-3
size: -

CDR3: CATSDLAGGTGELFF
DNA: TGTGCCACCAGTGATTTGGCAGGTGGCACCGGGGAGCTGTTTTTT
D: -
J: TRBJ2-2
length: 15
V: TRBV24-1
size: -

CDR3: CASSGTGTSVDNEQFF
DNA: TGCGCCAGCAGCGGCACCGGGACTAGCGTTGACAATGAGCAGTTCTTC
D: TRBD2
J: TRBJ2-1
length: 16
V: TRBV5-1
size: many

CDR3: CASSNSGTGNIQYF
DNA: TGCGCCAGCAGCAACTCCGGGACGGGAAACATTCAGTACTTC
D: -
J: TRBJ2-4
length: 14
V: TRBV5-1
size: few

CDR3: CASYRREGTDTQYF
DNA: TGTGCCAGCTATCGGCGGGAGGGTACAGATACGCAGTATTTT
D: -
J: TRBJ2-3
length: 14
V: TRBV21-1
size: few

CDR3: CASSLRTSGSQDTQYF
DNA: TGTGCCAGCAGCTTACGGACTAGCGGGAGTCAAGATACGCAGTATTTT
D: TRBD2
J: TRBJ2-3
length: 16
V: TRBV7-8
size: -

CDR3: CASSFRVVAGRNEQFF
DNA: TGTGCCAGCAGCTTCAGAGTGGTAGCGGGGAGAAATGAGCAGTTCTTC
D: TRBD2
J: TRBJ2-1
length: 16
V: TRBV14
size: few

CDR3: CASSRLGGNTGELFF
DNA: TGTGCCAGCAGCCGGCTGGGGGGGAACACCGGGGAGCTGTTTTTT
D: -
J: TRBJ2-2
length: 15
V: TRBV7-9
size: -

CDR3: CASSSTRKGLNEQFF
DNA: TGTGCCAGCAGCTCGACTAGGAAGGGACTCAATGAGCAGTTCTTC
D: -
J: TRBJ2-1
length: 15
V: TRBV12-3/TRBV12-4
size: -

CDR3: CASSHLAGTVNNEQFF
DNA: TGCGCCAGCAGCCATCTGGCCGGGACTGTCAACAATGAGCAGTTCTTC
D: -
J: TRBJ2-1
length: 16
V: TRBV4-1
size: -

CDR3: CSASRDSNLYEQYF
DNA: TGCAGTGCTAGCCGGGACAGCAACCTCTACGAGCAGTACTTC
D: TRBD1
J: TRBJ2-7
length: 14
V: TRBV20-1
size: many

CDR3: CASSQGGPDTQYF
DNA: TGTGCCAGCAGCCAAGGGGGGCCAGATACGCAGTATTTT
D: -
J: TRBJ2-3
length: 13
V: TRBV3-1
size: -

CDR3: CASSQVREEGYTF
DNA: TGCGCCAGCAGCCAAGTCCGGGAGGAGGGCTACACCTTC
D: -
J: TRBJ1-2
length: 13
V: TRBV4-1
size: many

CDR3: CASSSPGTGANVLTF
DNA: TGTGCCAGCAGTTCCCCGGGGACTGGGGCCAACGTCCTGACTTTC
D: -
J: TRBJ2-6
length: 15
V: TRBV12-3/TRBV12-4
size: -

CDR3: CASGLGGSNQPQHF
DNA: TGTGCTAGTGGTTTGGGGGGAAGCAATCAGCCCCAGCATTTT
D: -
J: TRBJ1-5
length: 14
V: TRBV12-5
size: few

CDR3: CASRSGSSYNEQFF
DNA: TGCGCCAGCAGGAGCGGGAGCTCCTACAATGAGCAGTTCTTC
D: TRBD2
J: TRBJ2-1
length: 14
V: TRBV5-1
size: many

CDR3: CASSELAGGFYNEQFF
DNA: TGTGCCAGCAGTGAACTAGCGGGAGGATTTTACAATGAGCAGTTCTTC
D: TRBD2
J: TRBJ2-1
length: 16
V: TRBV2
size: few

CDR3: CASSVALGERYNEQFF
DNA: TGTGCCAGCAGCGTAGCCCTGGGTGAGCGGTACAATGAGCAGTTCTTC
D: -
J: TRBJ2-1
length: 16
V: TRBV9
size: many

CDR3: CASSQEVAGGPGGELFF
DNA: TGCGCCAGCAGCCAAGAGGTAGCGGGAGGCCCCGGCGGGGAGCTGTTTTTT
D: TRBD2
J: TRBJ2-2
length: 17
V: TRBV5-1
size: -

CDR3: CASSLPGEDQPQHF
DNA: TGTGCCAGCAGCCTCCCGGGGGAGGATCAGCCCCAGCATTTT
D: -
J: TRBJ1-5
length: 14
V: TRBV7-9
size: few

CDR3: CATSSDLTGVGYTF
DNA: TGTGCCACCAGCAGCGATCTGACAGGAGTTGGCTACACCTTC
D: -
J: TRBJ1-2
length: 14
V: TRBV15
size: -

CDR3: CASSSQGPDTEAFF
DNA: TGTGCCAGCAGCTCCCAGGGGCCCGACACTGAAGCTTTCTTT
D: -
J: TRBJ1-1
length: 14
V: TRBV7-2
size: many

CDR3: CAVGLAGGSSYNEQFF
DNA: TGTGCCGTCGGACTAGCGGGAGGTAGCTCCTACAATGAGCAGTTCTTC
D: TRBD2
J: TRBJ2-1
length: 16
V: TRBV10-3
size: few

CDR3: CASSVVGTGPYNEQFF
DNA: TGTGCCAGCAGCGTAGTAGGGACAGGGCCCTACAATGAGCAGTTCTTC
D: TRBD1
J: TRBJ2-1
length: 16
V: TRBV9
size: few

CDR3: CSVEDITEAFF
DNA: TGCAGCGTTGAGGACATTACTGAAGCTTTCTTT
D: -
J: TRBJ1-1
length: 11
V: TRBV29-1
size: -

CDR3: CASSSHQGGYGYTF
DNA: TGTGCCAGCAGTTCTCACCAGGGAGGCTATGGCTACACCTTC
D: -
J: TRBJ1-2
length: 14
V: TRBV27
size: few

CDR3: CASSLSGGPHNEQFF
DNA: TGTGCCAGCAGTTTATCGGGGGGCCCTCACAATGAGCAGTTCTTC
D: -
J: TRBJ2-1
length: 15
V: TRBV12-3/TRBV12-4
size: many

CDR3: CAISESGGSGANVLTF
DNA: TGTGCCATCAGTGAGTCCGGGGGATCCGGGGCCAACGTCCTGACTTTC
D: -
J: TRBJ2-6
length: 16
V: TRBV10-3
size: many

CDR3: CSAKLLAGVADTQYF
DNA: TGCAGTGCTAAGTTACTAGCGGGAGTGGCAGATACGCAGTATTTT
D: TRBD2
J: TRBJ2-3
length: 15
V: TRBV20-1
size: few

CDR3: CASSEVAKNIQYF
DNA: TGCGCCAGCAGTGAAGTAGCCAAAAACATTCAGTACTTC
D: -
J: TRBJ2-4
length: 13
V: TRBV10-2
size: -

CDR3: CASSEGRVSGANVLTF
DNA: TGTGCCAGCAGTGAAGGTAGGGTCTCTGGGGCCAACGTCCTGACTTTC
D: -
J: TRBJ2-6
length: 16
V: TRBV9
size: many

CDR3: CAISESEVLQENYGYTF
DNA: TGTGCCATCAGTGAGTCGGAAGTACTACAGGAGAACTATGGCTACACCTTC
D: -
J: TRBJ1-2
length: 17
V: TRBV10-3
size: -

CDR3: CATSDSSGRRQETQYF
DNA: TGTGCCACCAGTGATTCTAGCGGGAGGAGGCAAGAGACCCAGTACTTC
D: TRBD2
J: TRBJ2-5
length: 16
V: TRBV24-1
size: many

CDR3: CASSILVEAYEQYF
DNA: TGTGCCAGCAGCATTCTGGTGGAGGCCTACGAGCAGTACTTC
D: -
J: TRBJ2-7
length: 14
V: TRBV5-6
size: -

CDR3: CASSQTQRGYNEQFF
DNA: TGCGCCAGCAGCCAAACTCAGCGGGGTTACAATGAGCAGTTCTTC
D: TRBD2
J: TRBJ2-1
length: 15
V: TRBV4-1
size: -

CDR3: CATRRRAEDEQFF
DNA: TGTGCCACGCGTAGGAGGGCCGAGGATGAGCAGTTCTTC
D: -
J: TRBJ2-1
length: 13
V: TRBV7-9
size: many

CDR3: CAKALSRTDTQYF
DNA: TGTGCCAAAGCCCTTTCAAGAACAGATACGCAGTATTTT
D: -
J: TRBJ2-3
length: 13
V: TRBV10-3
size: -

CDR3: CASRGAAEAGTGELFF
DNA: TGTGCCAGCCGGGGCGCGGCGGAAGCGGGCACCGGGGAGCTGTTTTTT
D: -
J: TRBJ2-2
length: 16
V: TRBV12-3/TRBV12-4
size: -

CDR3: CASSLGGAYQETQYF
DNA: TGTGCCAGCAGTTTAGGCGGAGCGTACCAAGAGACCCAGTACTTC
D: -
J: TRBJ2-5
length: 15
V: TRBV12-3/TRBV12-4
size: -

CDR3: CASSMTSGSYEQYF
DNA: TGTGCCAGTAGTATGACTAGCGGCTCCTACGAGCAGTACTTC
D: TRBD2
J: TRBJ2-7
length: 14
V: TRBV19
size: few

CDR3: CASSLIGLASNEQFF
DNA: TGCGCCAGCAGCTTGATCGGACTAGCGTCCAATGAGCAGTTCTTC
D: TRBD2
J: TRBJ2-1
length: 15
V: TRBV5-1
size: few

CDR3: CASSLATSSYNEQFF
DNA: TGTGCCAGCAGCTTAGCGACAAGCTCCTACAATGAGCAGTTCTTC
D: -
J: TRBJ2-1
length: 15
V: TRBV3-1
size: many

CDR3: CASSRLAYYNEQFF
DNA: TGTGCCAGCAGTCGACTAGCGTACTACAATGAGCAGTTCTTC
D: TRBD2
J: TRBJ2-1
length: 14
V: TRBV12-3/TRBV12-4
size: many

CDR3: CASSLRGLAGGNEQFF
DNA: TGTGCCAGCAGCTTAAGGGGGCTAGCGGGAGGGAATGAGCAGTTCTTC
D: TRBD2
J: TRBJ2-1
length: 16
V: TRBV7-8
size: few

CDR3: CASSTGQGSSGANVLTF
DNA: TGTGCCAGCAGCACAGGACAGGGAAGCTCTGGGGCCAACGTCCTGACTTTC
D: TRBD1
J: TRBJ2-6
length: 17
V: TRBV7-9
size: few

CDR3: CASSPYSGEGTDTQYF
DNA: TGTGCCAGCAGCCCCTATAGCGGGGAAGGGACAGATACGCAGTATTTT
D: TRBD2
J: TRBJ2-3
length: 16
V: TRBV7-6
size: many

CDR3: CSATASGQVGNEQFF
DNA: TGCAGTGCTACGGCTAGCGGCCAAGTTGGGAATGAGCAGTTCTTC
D: TRBD2
J: TRBJ2-1
length: 15
V: TRBV20-1
size: many

CDR3: CSAPGGMDYNEQFF
DNA: TGCAGTGCTCCGGGGGGGATGGACTACAATGAGCAGTTCTTC
D: TRBD2
J: TRBJ2-1
length: 14
V: TRBV20-1
size: many

CDR3: CASRLERQSSYNEQFF
DNA: TGTGCCAGCAGACTAGAGCGGCAAAGCTCCTACAATGAGCAGTTCTTC
D: -
J: TRBJ2-1
length: 16
V: TRBV6-5
size: many

CDR3: CATSDPTGLTGELFF
DNA: TGTGCCACCAGTGATCCGACAGGGCTGACCGGGGAGCTGTTTTTT
D: TRBD1
J: TRBJ2-2
length: 15
V: TRBV24-1
size: many

CDR3: CASSFVQGEGDTEAFF
DNA: TGTGCCAGCAGCTTTGTACAGGGGGAAGGGGACACTGAAGCTTTCTTT
D: TRBD1
J: TRBJ1-1
length: 16
V: TRBV7-6
size: -

CDR3: CASSYWETGGETQYF
DNA: TGTGCCAGCAGTTACTGGGAGACAGGGGGAGAGACCCAGTACTTC
D: TRBD1
J: TRBJ2-5
length: 15
V: TRBV6-5
size: -

CDR3: CASSRTTGTGGEETQYF
DNA: TGTGCCAGCAGCCGCACGACCGGGACAGGGGGTGAAGAGACCCAGTACTTC
D: TRBD1
J: TRBJ2-5
length: 17
V: TRBV7-9
size: -

CDR3: CSARKGDQESYNEQFF
DNA: TGCAGTGCTCGAAAAGGCGACCAAGAATCCTACAATGAGCAGTTCTTC
D: -
J: TRBJ2-1
length: 16
V: TRBV20-1
size: many

CDR3: CASSLVLNYGYTF
DNA: TGTGCCAGCAGCTTAGTCCTGAACTATGGCTACACCTTC
D: -
J: TRBJ1-2
length: 13
V: TRBV7-2
size: -

CDR3: CASSASLQGASTEAFF
DNA: TGTGCCAGCAGCGCGAGCCTTCAGGGGGCGAGTACTGAAGCTTTCTTT
D: TRBD1
J: TRBJ1-1
length: 16
V: TRBV13
size: few